This T cell receptor (beta chain) stems from a study of tumor and adjacent non-tumor tissue in lung cancer. Study-wide background: The cohort had about a dozen adenocarcinoma, 2 squamous cell and 1 small cell patients.

Study-level findings and limits: Normal lung showed higher cumulative top 100 clone frequency than tumor.

As concerns this clonotype: Its matching antigen is unknown. Mismatch with germline at one junction end may stem from a read error.

The library came from three nested PCR rounds adapted from ARM-PCR protocols. Via MiXCR, TCRdb re-called the multiplex PCR reads, giving one row per CDR3 protein. The repertoire holds around 39,000 distinct CDR3 sequences, with around three fifths as singletons. This CDR3 comprises 15 residues. No cell sorting was done before RNA was extracted from the tissue. The normal lung tissue was taken more than 3 cm from the tumor edge. The rearrangement uses TRBV12-3 or TRBV12-4 and TRBJ2-5, with D perhaps matching TRBD2 (5 bases). The source is a man aged 50 to 59 with non-small cell lung cancer. The sequenced material came from distant non-tumor lung tissue. This chain's CDR3 is CARSFWNGGQVTQYF. In DNA, the CDR3 is TGTGCCAGGAGTTTTTGGAACGGCGGGCAAGTGACCCAGTACTTC.